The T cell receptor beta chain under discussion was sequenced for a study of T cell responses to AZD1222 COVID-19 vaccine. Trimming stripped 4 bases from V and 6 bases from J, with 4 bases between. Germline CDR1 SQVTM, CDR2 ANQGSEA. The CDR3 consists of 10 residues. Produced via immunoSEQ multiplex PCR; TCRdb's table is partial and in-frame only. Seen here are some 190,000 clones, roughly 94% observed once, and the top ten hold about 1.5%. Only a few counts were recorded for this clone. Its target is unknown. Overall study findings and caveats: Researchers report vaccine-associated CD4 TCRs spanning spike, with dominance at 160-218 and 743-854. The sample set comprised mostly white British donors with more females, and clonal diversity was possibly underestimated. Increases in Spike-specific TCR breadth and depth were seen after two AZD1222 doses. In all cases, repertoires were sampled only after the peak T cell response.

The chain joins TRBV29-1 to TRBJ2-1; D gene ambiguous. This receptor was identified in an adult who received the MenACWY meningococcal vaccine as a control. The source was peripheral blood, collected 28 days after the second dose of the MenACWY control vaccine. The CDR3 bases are TGCAGCGTTGTACTCAATGAGCAGTTCTTC. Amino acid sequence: CSVVLNEQFF.